The 12 T cell receptor beta chains given below trace back to one sample, sequenced in a study of beta chain features in type 1 diabetes. Since all of the isolated RNA was reverse transcribed, expressed TCRB transcripts were what got sequenced. The table came from immunoSEQ multiplex PCR; TCRdb's copy has only in-frame clones and leaves some out. The sample has under 350,000 clones, about 13% seen once. Study-wide points: In every one of the four CD4+ subsets, TCRB CDR3s were moderately but significantly shorter in Type 1 diabetes patients.

These receptors lack a known antigen. Material for sequencing was naive CD4+ T cells from blood. The receptor set was obtained from a man aged 25 to 45 with type 1 diabetes.

Only a few counts were recorded for this clone. The CDR3 sequence is CASKQGHTYEQYF. CDR3 nucleotides: TGTGCCAGTAAACAGGGGCACACCTACGAGCAGTACTTC. This chain connects TRBV14 to TRBJ2-7; 7 bases match TRBD1. Germline lookup yields CDR1 SGHDN and CDR2 FVKESK. V was clipped by 9 bases and J by 2 bases; unmatched bases: 7. The CDR3 is 13 amino acids.

The sample holds a few counts of this clone. This chain joins TRBV2 and TRBJ2-2; D possibly corresponds to TRBD2 (7 bases). Trimming left V 8 bases short and J 5 bases short, with 18 bases between. CDR1 and CDR2 from the germline V gene are SNHLY and FYNNEI. The CDR3 extends over 15 amino acids. This CDR3 is CASQEGGGRTGELFF. CDR3 DNA: TGTGCCAGCCAAGAAGGGGGAGGGCGAACCGGGGAGCTGTTTTTT.

This clone was recorded a few times. V is TRBV5-1 and J is TRBJ1-1; weak D call: TRBD1 (5 bases). The CDR3 has 15 residues. V was shortened by 3 bases and J by 6 bases, with 18 bases between the two germline ends. Germline CDR1 is SGHRS and CDR2 is YFSETQ. CDR3 DNA: TGCGCCAGCAGCTCCGCAGGGATAGAAGGCGCTGAAGCTTTCTTT. This sequence encodes CASSSAGIEGAEAFF.

The rearrangement uses TRBV5-1 and TRBJ2-1; 7 bases align to TRBD1. Trimming took 4 bases from V and 0 from J; bases not matched to a gene: 7. There are 16 residues in the CDR3. Looked up from germline, CDR1 is SGHRS and CDR2 is YFSETQ. The CDR3 coding sequence is TGCGCCAGCAGCCCCCGACAGGGTAGCTCCTACAATGAGCAGTTCTTC. Protein: CASSPRQGSSYNEQFF.

V is TRBV7-2 and J is TRBJ1-1; D is perhaps TRBD1 (5 bases). Germline V gene sequence: CDR1 SGHTA, CDR2 FQGNSA. V gave up 4 bases and J gave up 9 bases, with 15 bases separating them. The CDR3 spans 13 residues. The CDR3 DNA reads TGTGCCAGCAGCTCAATGTTTCAGGGCCAAGCTTTCTTT. Translation: CASSSMFQGQAFF.

The V gene is TRBV30, the J gene TRBJ1-1, with D possibly being TRBD1 (5 bases). Germline V CDR1 and CDR2: GTSNPN, SVGIG (reference sequence). Between the trimmed V and J ends, which lost 5 bases and 4 bases, there was a span of 11 bases. This CDR3 is built from 12 residues. In DNA, the CDR3 is TGTGCCTGGGGAATGACAGTCACTGAAGCTTTCTTT. This gives the protein CAWGMTVTEAFF.

This chain uses TRBV5-4 with TRBJ2-1; 13 bases fit TRBD2. This CDR3 comprises 16 residues. V shed 2 bases and J 7 bases; nucleotides not matched to a gene: 6. From germline, CDR1 is SGHNT and CDR2 YYREEE (reference sequence). CDR3 sequence (DNA): TGTGCCAGCAGCTTCGGACTAGCGGGAGCCTTTAATGAGCAGTTCTTC. This encodes CASSFGLAGAFNEQFF.

This clone was counted a few times. This rearrangement joins TRBV5-1 to TRBJ2-2, with D possibly being TRBD2 (5 bases). V lost 2 bases and J 8 bases, leaving 19 bases between the germline ends. Looked up from germline, CDR1 is SGHRS and CDR2 is YFSETQ. The CDR3 is 16 amino acids. In nucleotides, the CDR3 is TGCGCCAGCAGCTTTCCGCCCGCCGGGGATGGTGGGGAGCTGTTTTTT. The encoded protein is CASSFPPAGDGGELFF. Full variable domain (missing parts from reference TRBV5-1 and TRBJ2-2): KAGVTQTPRYLIKTRGQQVTLSCSPISGHRSVSWYQQTPGQGLQFLFEYFSETQRNKGNFPGRFSGRQFSNSRSEMNVSTLELGDSALYLCASSFPPAGDGGELFFGEGSRLTVL.

J is TRBJ2-5 and V is TRBV28, with D perhaps TRBD1 (6 bases). Trimming stripped 3 bases from V and 4 bases from J, with 18 bases between. Per germline, CDR1 MDHEN and CDR2 SYDVKM. This CDR3 has 16 residues. For the CDR3, the DNA is TGTGCCAGCAGTTTTGGGCAGGGGCAAATGGGAGAGACCCAGTACTTC. It translates to CASSFGQGQMGETQYF.

The chain recombines TRBV9 with TRBJ2-2, with 7 bases aligning to TRBD1. This CDR3 contains 16 residues. The germline V gene encodes CDR1 SGDLS and CDR2 YYNGEE. The J segment lost 3 bases and the V segment lost 0 bases, leaving 5 bases of the junction unmatched. The CDR3 nucleotides read TGTGCCAGCAGCGTAGCTGGGCAGGGGGACACCGGGGAGCTGTTTTTT. Residues: CASSVAGQGDTGELFF.

This clone was detected a few times. The V and J genes are TRBV25-1 and TRBJ2-3; 10 bases are shared with TRBD1. Trimming removed 5 bases from V and 3 bases from J; junction bases left unmatched: 8. Germline CDR1 MGHDK, CDR2 SYGVNS. CDR3 length: 16 amino acids. For the CDR3, the DNA is TGTGCCAGCAGTCATCGACAGGGGGCGAGAACAGATACGCAGTATTTT. It encodes CASSHRQGARTDTQYF.

The chain combines TRBV5-1 with TRBJ2-1, with D possibly TRBD2 on 5 matching bases. There are 15 residues in the CDR3. Trimming took off 0 bases at V and 6 bases at J, with 13 bases between the two ends. In germline, CDR1 is SGHRS, CDR2 YFSETQ. The CDR3 DNA sequence: TGCGCCAGCAGCTTGGTGATAGGGAGCCCCAATGAGCAGTTCTTC. Translation: CASSLVIGSPNEQFF.